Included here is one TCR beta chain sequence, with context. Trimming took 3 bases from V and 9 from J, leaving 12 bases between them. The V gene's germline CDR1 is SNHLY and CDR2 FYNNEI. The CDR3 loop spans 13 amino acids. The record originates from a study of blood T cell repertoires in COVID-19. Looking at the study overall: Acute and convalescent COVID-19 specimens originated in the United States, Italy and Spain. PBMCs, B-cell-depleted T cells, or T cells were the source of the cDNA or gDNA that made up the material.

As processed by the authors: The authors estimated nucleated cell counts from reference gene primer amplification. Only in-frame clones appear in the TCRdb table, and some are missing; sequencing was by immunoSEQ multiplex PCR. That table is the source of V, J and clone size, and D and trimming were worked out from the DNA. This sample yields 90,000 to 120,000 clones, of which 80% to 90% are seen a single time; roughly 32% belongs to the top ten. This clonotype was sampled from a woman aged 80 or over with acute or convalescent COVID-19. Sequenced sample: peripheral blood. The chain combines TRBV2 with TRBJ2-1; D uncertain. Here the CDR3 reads CASSDMVFSEQFF. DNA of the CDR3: TGTGCCAGCAGTGATATGGTATTTAGTGAGCAGTTCTTC.